This T cell receptor (beta chain) was sequenced during a study of T cells in pancreatic ductal adenocarcinoma. Findings and limits, study-wide: Blood clonality (roughly 0.072) did not differ significantly from tumor (about 0.11).

The CDR3 has 12 residues. V lost 5 bases and J 11 bases, leaving 13 bases between the germline ends. Per germline, CDR1 MNHEY and CDR2 SMNVEV (reference sequence). The repertoire was sequenced with immunoSEQ multiplex PCR; TCRdb's copy has only in-frame clones and lacks some. This sample has roughly 31,000 clones, with approximately 92% found just once. Surgery without prior neoadjuvant therapy was the treatment of the selected pancreatic ductal adenocarcinoma patients. A word on this clone: Antigen: not known.

The source of this sequence is a human donor with pancreatic ductal adenocarcinoma. The sample comprised PBMCs. The genes are TRBV27 and TRBJ1-5, with a possible D match to TRBD1 (5 bases). In DNA, the CDR3 is TGTGCCAGCAGTACCCTCGGGGGGGCCCAGCATTTT. Protein: CASSTLGGAQHF.